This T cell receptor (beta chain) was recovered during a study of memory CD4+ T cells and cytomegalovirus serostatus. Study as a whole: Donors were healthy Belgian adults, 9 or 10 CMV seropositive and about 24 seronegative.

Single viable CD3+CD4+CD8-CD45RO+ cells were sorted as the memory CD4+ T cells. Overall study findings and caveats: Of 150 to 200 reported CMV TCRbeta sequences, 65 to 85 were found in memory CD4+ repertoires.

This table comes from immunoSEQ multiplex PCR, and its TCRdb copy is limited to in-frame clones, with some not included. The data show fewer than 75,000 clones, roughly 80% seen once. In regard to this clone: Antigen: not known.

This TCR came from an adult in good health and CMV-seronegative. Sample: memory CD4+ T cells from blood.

CDR3 sequence reads: CASSPGLAGRYEQYF. The DNA for the CDR3 is TGTGCCAGCAGTCCGGGACTAGCGGGAAGGTACGAGCAGTACTTC. This chain uses TRBV25-1 with TRBJ2-7; 13 bases agree with TRBD2. Germline-derived CDR1 and CDR2 are MGHDK and SYGVNS. The CDR3 loop spans 15 amino acids. Germline trimming cut 5 bases from V and 4 bases from J; bases unmatched to any gene: 5.